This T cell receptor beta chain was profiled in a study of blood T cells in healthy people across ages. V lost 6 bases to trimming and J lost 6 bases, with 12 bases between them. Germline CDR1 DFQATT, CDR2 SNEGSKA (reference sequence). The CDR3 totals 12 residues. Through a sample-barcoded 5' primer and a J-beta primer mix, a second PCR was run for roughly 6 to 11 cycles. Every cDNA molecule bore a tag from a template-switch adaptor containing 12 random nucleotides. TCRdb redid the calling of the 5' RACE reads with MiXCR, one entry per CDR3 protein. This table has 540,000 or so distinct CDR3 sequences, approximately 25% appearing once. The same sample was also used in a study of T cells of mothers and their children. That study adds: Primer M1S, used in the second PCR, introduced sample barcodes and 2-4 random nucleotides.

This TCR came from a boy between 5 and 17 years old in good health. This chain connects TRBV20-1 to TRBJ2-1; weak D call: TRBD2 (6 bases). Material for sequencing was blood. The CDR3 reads CSAGGRPNEQFF. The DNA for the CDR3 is TGCAGTGCCGGGGGACGGCCCAATGAGCAGTTCTTC.